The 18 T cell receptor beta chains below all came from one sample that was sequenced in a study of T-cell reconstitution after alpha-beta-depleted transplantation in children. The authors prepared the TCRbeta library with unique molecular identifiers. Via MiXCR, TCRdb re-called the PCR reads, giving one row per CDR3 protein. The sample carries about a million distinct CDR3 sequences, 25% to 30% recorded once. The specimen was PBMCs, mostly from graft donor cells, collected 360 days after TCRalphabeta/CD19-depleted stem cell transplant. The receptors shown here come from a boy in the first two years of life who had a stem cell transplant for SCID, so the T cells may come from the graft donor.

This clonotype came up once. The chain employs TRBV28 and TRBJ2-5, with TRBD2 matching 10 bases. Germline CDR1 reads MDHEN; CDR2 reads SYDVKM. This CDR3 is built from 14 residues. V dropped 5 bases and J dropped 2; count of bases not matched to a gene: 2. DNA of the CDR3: TGTGCCAGCAGTACACTAGCGGGGCAAGAGACCCAGTACTTC. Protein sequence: CASSTLAGQETQYF.

DNA for the CDR3: TGTGCCAGCAGTGACCCGACAGGGGGTGGAGAGACCCAGTACTTC. As protein: CASSDPTGGGETQYF. This chain connects TRBV2 to TRBJ2-5; TRBD1 agrees at 9 bases. V dropped 3 bases and J dropped 4; count of bases not matched to a gene: 6. The CDR3 sequence is 15 residues long. Germline V CDR1 and CDR2: SNHLY, FYNNEI.

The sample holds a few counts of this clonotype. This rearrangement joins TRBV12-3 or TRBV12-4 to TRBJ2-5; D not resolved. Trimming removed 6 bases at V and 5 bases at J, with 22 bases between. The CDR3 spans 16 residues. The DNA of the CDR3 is TGTGCCAGCAGCCCGGTTTTGTGGGGAACTATGGAGACCCAGTACTTC. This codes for CASSPVLWGTMETQYF.

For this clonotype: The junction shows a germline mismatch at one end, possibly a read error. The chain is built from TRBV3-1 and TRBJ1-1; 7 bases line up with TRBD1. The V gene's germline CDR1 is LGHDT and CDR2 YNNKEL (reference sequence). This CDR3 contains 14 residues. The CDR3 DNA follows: TGTGCCAGCAGCCACCGACAGGGCGCCATGGAAGCGTTCTTT. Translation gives CASSHRQGAMEAFF.

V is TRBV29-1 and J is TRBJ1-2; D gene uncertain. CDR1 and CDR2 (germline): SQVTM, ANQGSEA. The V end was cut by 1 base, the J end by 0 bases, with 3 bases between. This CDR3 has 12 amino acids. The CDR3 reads CSVEGTNYGYTF. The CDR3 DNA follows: TGCAGCGTTGAAGGCACTAACTATGGCTACACCTTC.

The CDR3 here is CASSFGRRQGLAMNTEAFF. DNA of the CDR3: TGTGCCAGCAGTTTCGGACGCCGACAGGGATTGGCCATGAACACTGAAGCTTTCTTT. This chain joins TRBV12-3 or TRBV12-4 and TRBJ1-1; 7 nucleotides line up with TRBD1. The CDR3 runs to 19 residues. The trim removed 3 bases at V and 0 bases at J, leaving 16 bases unmatched.

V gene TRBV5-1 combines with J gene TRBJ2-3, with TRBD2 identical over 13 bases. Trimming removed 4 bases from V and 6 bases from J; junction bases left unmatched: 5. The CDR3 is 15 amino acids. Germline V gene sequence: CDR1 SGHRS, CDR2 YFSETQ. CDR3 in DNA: TGCGCCAGCAGCCCACTGGGACTAGCGGGGGATACGCAGTATTTT. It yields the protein CASSPLGLAGDTQYF.

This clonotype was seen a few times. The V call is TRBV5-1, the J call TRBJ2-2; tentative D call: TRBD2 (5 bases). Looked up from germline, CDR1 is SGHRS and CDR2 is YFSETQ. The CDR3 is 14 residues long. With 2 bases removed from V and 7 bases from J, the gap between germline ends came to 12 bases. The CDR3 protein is CASSLGGYGGELFF. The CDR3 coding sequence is TGCGCCAGCAGCTTAGGCGGGTACGGCGGGGAGCTGTTTTTT.

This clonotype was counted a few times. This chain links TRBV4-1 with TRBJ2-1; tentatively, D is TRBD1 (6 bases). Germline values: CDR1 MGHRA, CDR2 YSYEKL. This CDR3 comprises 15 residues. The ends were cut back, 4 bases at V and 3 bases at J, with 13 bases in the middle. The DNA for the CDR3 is TGCGCCAGCAGCCCACAGTGGACAGACTACAATGAGCAGTTCTTC. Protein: CASSPQWTDYNEQFF.

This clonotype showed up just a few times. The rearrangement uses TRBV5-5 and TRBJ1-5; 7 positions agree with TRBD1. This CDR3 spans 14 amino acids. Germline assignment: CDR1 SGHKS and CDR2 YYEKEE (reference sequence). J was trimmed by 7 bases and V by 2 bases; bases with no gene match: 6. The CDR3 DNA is TGTGCCAGCAGCTTATCGACAGGGCCCCAGCCCCAGCATTTT. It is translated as CASSLSTGPQPQHF.

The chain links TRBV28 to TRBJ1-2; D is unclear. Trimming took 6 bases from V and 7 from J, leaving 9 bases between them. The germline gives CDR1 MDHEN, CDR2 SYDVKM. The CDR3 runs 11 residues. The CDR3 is CASSPGRGYTF. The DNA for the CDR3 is TGTGCCAGCAGCCCCGGACGTGGCTACACCTTC.

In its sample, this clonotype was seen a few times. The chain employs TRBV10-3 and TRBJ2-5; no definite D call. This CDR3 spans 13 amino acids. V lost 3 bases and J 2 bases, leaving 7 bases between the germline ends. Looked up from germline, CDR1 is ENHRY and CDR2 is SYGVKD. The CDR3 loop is CAISDQLQETQYF. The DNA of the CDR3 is TGTGCCATCAGTGACCAGCTACAAGAGACCCAGTACTTC.

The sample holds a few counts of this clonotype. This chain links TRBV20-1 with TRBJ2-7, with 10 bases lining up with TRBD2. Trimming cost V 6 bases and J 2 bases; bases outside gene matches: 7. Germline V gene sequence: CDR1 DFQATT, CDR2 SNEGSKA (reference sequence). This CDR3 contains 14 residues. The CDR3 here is CSAPTSGETYEQYF. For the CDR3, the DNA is TGCAGTGCGCCTACTAGCGGGGAAACCTACGAGCAGTACTTC.

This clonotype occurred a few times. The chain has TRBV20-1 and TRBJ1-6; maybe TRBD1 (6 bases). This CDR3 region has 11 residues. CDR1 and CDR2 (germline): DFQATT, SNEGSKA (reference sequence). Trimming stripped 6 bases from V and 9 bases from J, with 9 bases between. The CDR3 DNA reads TGCAGTGCCCAGACAGGTTCACCCCTCCACTTT. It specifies CSAQTGSPLHF.

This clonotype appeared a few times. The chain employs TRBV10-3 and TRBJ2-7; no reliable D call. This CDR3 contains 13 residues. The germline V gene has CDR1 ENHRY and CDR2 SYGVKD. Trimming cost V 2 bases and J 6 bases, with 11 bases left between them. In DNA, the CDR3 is TGTGCCATCAGTGAGCCCGGCAGAGGCGAGCAGTACTTC. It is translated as CAISEPGRGEQYF.

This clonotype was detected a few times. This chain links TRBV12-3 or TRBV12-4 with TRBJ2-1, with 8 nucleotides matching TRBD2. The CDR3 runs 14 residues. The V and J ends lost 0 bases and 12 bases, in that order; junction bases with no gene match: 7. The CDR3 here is CASSLAYHLAGQFF. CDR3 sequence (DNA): TGTGCCAGCAGTTTAGCCTATCACCTAGCGGGGCAGTTCTTC.

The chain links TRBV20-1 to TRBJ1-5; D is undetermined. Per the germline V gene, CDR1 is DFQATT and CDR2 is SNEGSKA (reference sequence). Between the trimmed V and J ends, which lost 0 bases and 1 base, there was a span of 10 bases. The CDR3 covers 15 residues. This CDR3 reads CSAREGGLSNQPQHF. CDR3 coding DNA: TGCAGTGCTAGAGAGGGCGGCCTAAGCAATCAGCCCCAGCATTTT.

Written as DNA, the CDR3 is TGCGCCAGCAGCTTGATGGGCGGGGGAGAGACCCAGTACTTC. Translation: CASSLMGGGETQYF. The chain links TRBV5-1 to TRBJ2-5; 7 bases fit TRBD2. V dropped 1 base and J dropped 4; count of bases not matched to a gene: 4. The CDR3 runs 14 residues. Germline V gives CDR1 SGHRS, CDR2 YFSETQ.